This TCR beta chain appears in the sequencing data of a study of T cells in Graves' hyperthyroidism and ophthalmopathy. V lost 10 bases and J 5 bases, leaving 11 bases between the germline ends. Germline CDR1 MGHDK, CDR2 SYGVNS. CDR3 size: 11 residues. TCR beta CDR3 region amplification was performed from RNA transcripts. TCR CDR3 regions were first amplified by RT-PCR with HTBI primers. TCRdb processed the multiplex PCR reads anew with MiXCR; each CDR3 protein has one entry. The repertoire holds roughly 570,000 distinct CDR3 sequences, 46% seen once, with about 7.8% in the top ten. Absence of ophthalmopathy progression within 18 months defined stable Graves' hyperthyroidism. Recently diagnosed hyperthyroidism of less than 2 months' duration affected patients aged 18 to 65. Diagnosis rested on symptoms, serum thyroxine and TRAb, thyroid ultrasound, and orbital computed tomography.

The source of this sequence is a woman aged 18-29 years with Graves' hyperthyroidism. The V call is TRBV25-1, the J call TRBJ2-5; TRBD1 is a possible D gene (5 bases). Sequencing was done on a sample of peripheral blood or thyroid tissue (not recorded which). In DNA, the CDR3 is TGTGCCACAGAAAACAGGGAGACCCAGTACTTC. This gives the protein CATENRETQYF.